What follows describes a single T cell receptor (beta chain). Its specificity is unknown. This sample was included in a study of OX40 agonist ivuxolimab in advanced cancers. Study-wide background: The dose-escalation cohort was roughly 84% male, with a mean age of approximately 62 years, ranging about 23 to 90.

This table comes from immunoSEQ multiplex PCR, and its TCRdb copy is limited to in-frame clones, with some not included. The sample comprises about 50,000 clones, about nine tenths of which are singletons, and more than 5% rests with the top ten. Germline CDR1 reads SGHRS; CDR2 reads YFSETQ. This CDR3 is built from 15 residues. V lost 0 bases and J 4 bases, leaving 10 bases between the germline ends. Regarding the study as a whole: With doses of 0.1 to 3.0 mg/kg, CD4+ and CD8+ blood T cells had undergone clonal expansion by week 6.

This clonotype originated in an adult with an advanced solid tumor such as melanoma, head and neck, liver or kidney cancer. The J gene is TRBJ2-2, the V gene TRBV5-1; tentatively, D is TRBD1 (5 bases). The sample was CD4+ or CD8+ T cells sorted from blood, taken in a trial of the OX40 agonist ivuxolimab. The CDR3 sequence is CASSLAQGATGELFF. The CDR3 nucleotides are TGCGCCAGCAGCTTGGCCCAGGGTGCCACCGGGGAGCTGTTTTTT.